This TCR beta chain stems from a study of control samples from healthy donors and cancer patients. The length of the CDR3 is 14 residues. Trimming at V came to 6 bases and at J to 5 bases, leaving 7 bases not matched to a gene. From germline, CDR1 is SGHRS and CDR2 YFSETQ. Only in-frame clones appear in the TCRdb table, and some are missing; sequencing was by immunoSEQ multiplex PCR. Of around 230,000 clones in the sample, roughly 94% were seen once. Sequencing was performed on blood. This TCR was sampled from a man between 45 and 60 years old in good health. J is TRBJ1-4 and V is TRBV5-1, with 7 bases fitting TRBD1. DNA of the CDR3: TGCGCCAGCAAAGGACAGGCTGGGAATGAAAAACTGTTTTTT. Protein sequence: CASKGQAGNEKLFF.